Sequencing of this TCR beta chain was carried out in a study of control samples from healthy donors and cancer patients. CDR1 MNHEY and CDR2 SMNVEV come from the germline V gene (reference sequence). The CDR3 runs to 14 residues. The germline V and J ends were trimmed by 4 bases and 2 bases, with 8 bases remaining between them. The data were produced by immunoSEQ multiplex PCR, yet TCRdb's version contains in-frame clones alone and is incomplete. The sample comprises more than 85,000 clones, 92% of which are singletons, and 2.5% rests with the top ten. The V and J genes are TRBV27 and TRBJ1-4; D gene ambiguous. Sequencing was carried out using blood. The source of this sequence is a woman under 30 in good health. CDR3 DNA sequence: TGTGCCAGCAGTTGGGGAGTCACTAATGAAAAACTGTTTTTT. Translating it yields CASSWGVTNEKLFF.